This T cell receptor beta chain was sequenced in a study of T-cell memory formation after mild COVID-19. On the study more broadly: Among the donors, TCR clusters were largely specific to each donor. Notes on the study in general: CD4/CD8 balance held among clones contracting day 15 to 85, and later expanders leaned CD4+.

On this clonotype: Its antigen is as yet unknown.

Via MiXCR, TCRdb re-called the 5' RACE reads, giving one row per CDR3 protein. The data contain just over 400,000 distinct CDR3 sequences, about 22% of them seen just once; the ten biggest clones take up around 13%. V dropped 7 bases and J dropped 0 bases, with 7 bases sitting between them. The CDR3 is 12 amino acids. Germline-derived CDR1 and CDR2 are SQVTM and ANQGSEA. The gene calls are TRBV29-1 and TRBJ2-4; D unclear. The receptor comes from an adult woman who had mild COVID-19 (a few samples of this study predate the infection). Cell type and time point are not known. Sample: PBMCs or a T cell subset sorted from them (not recorded which). The CDR3 reads CSAKLAKNIQYF. The CDR3 coding sequence is TGCAGCGCAAAGCTAGCCAAAAACATTCAGTACTTC.